What follows are 21 T cell receptor beta chains derived from one specimen sequenced in a study of OX40 agonist ivuxolimab in advanced cancers. Clones were read by immunoSEQ multiplex PCR, and TCRdb kept only the in-frame ones, dropping some. This sample has about 36,000 clones, with about four fifths found just once. This specimen consisted of CD4+ or CD8+ T cells sorted from blood, obtained in a trial of the OX40 agonist ivuxolimab. The receptors here all came from an adult with an advanced solid tumor such as melanoma, head and neck, liver or kidney cancer.

The chain carries TRBV19 and TRBJ1-5; the match to TRBD1 covers 10 bases. V lost 5 bases and J lost 0; bases outside the gene matches: 4. There are 16 residues in the CDR3. Germline-derived CDR1 and CDR2 are LNHDA and SQIVND (reference sequence). The CDR3 sequence is CASSSDRGYSNQPQHF. The CDR3 nucleotides read TGTGCCAGTAGTTCGGACAGGGGGTATAGCAATCAGCCCCAGCATTTT.

This clone has only one observation. The chain carries TRBV2 and TRBJ2-5, with D unclear. V gave up 6 bases and J gave up 1 base, with 6 bases separating them. Per the germline V gene, CDR1 is SNHLY and CDR2 is FYNNEI. CDR3 size: 12 residues. The CDR3 region is CASSFSQETQYF. The CDR3 nucleotides read TGTGCCAGCAGCTTTTCCCAAGAGACCCAGTACTTC.

The chain couples TRBV7-2 to TRBJ2-1; 7 nucleotides agree with TRBD2. This CDR3 has 14 amino acids. Losses at the gene ends were 5 bases for V and 5 bases for J; bases not matched to a gene: 6. CDR1 and CDR2 from the germline V gene are SGHTA and FQGNSA. CDR3 residues: CASSRLAGNNEQFF. DNA for the CDR3: TGTGCCAGCAGCCGACTAGCAGGGAACAATGAGCAGTTCTTC.

This sequence joins TRBV28 and TRBJ1-2; D perhaps matches TRBD1 (6 bases). Germline V gene sequence: CDR1 MDHEN, CDR2 SYDVKM. This CDR3 spans 13 amino acids. Trimming removed 4 bases from V and 8 bases from J, with 14 bases in between. CDR3 amino acids: CASSWGLGGGYTF. As DNA, the CDR3 is TGTGCCAGCAGTTGGGGATTGGGGGGCGGCTACACCTTC.

The V and J genes are TRBV2 and TRBJ2-5, with TRBD2 identical over 8 bases. The V and J ends lost 6 bases and 5 bases, in that order; junction bases with no gene match: 8. CDR1 and CDR2 from the germline V gene are SNHLY and FYNNEI. The CDR3 length is 14 residues. The CDR3 spells CASSWTSPDETQYF. In nucleotides, the CDR3 is TGTGCCAGCAGCTGGACTAGCCCCGATGAGACCCAGTACTTC.

This clone was counted a single time. The chain combines TRBV2 with TRBJ2-7; D ambiguous. Per the germline V gene, CDR1 is SNHLY and CDR2 is FYNNEI. The germline V and J ends were trimmed by 3 bases and 0 bases, with 9 bases remaining between them. This CDR3 has 14 residues. The CDR3 sequence is CASSEGWDSYEQYF. CDR3 nucleotides: TGTGCCAGCAGTGAGGGATGGGACTCCTACGAGCAGTACTTC.

The V and J genes are TRBV7-2 and TRBJ1-1; no clear D. The germline V gene has CDR1 SGHTA and CDR2 FQGNSA. The CDR3 loop spans 15 amino acids. The V and J ends lost 3 bases and 1 base respectively, with 12 bases between them. The CDR3: CASSFVGRWNTEAFF. In DNA form, the CDR3 reads TGTGCCAGCAGCTTTGTCGGACGGTGGAACACTGAAGCTTTCTTT.

The CDR3 sequence is CASSLPVFGWGGSPLNTEAFF. The CDR3 DNA reads TGTGCCAGCAGCCTCCCCGTATTTGGGTGGGGGGGCAGTCCTTTGAACACTGAAGCTTTCTTT. J is TRBJ1-1 and V is TRBV28, with D perhaps matching TRBD1 (6 bases). The CDR3 is made up of 21 amino acids. V was shortened by 6 bases and J by 0 bases, with 32 bases between the two germline ends. Germline CDR1 and CDR2: MDHEN and SYDVKM.

The CDR3 is CASSQARGGSSGANVLTF. CDR3 nucleotide sequence: TGTGCCAGCAGCCAGGCCCGGGGTGGAAGCTCTGGGGCCAACGTCCTGACTTTC. V and J are TRBV5-4 and TRBJ2-6; tentative D call: TRBD2 (5 bases). Germline V gene sequence: CDR1 SGHNT, CDR2 YYREEE (reference sequence). The V gene lost 4 bases and the J gene lost 0 bases, with 17 bases spanning the gap. The CDR3 totals 18 residues.

This clone is medium-sized (0.01 to 0.1%) within its sample. This specimen includes other DNA sequences encoding the same CDR3. J is TRBJ2-7 and V is TRBV5-1; D is possibly TRBD2 (6 bases). The ends were cut back, 1 base at V and 2 bases at J, with 10 bases in the middle. The length of the CDR3 is 14 residues. Germline values: CDR1 SGHRS, CDR2 YFSETQ. In DNA, the CDR3 is TGCGCCAGCAGCTTGCTTGGGGGGACCTACGAGCAGTACTTC. Encoded protein: CASSLLGGTYEQYF.

The J gene is TRBJ2-7, the V gene TRBV27; TRBD2 matches 9 bases. V lost 6 bases, J lost 2 bases, and 8 bases stayed unmatched. CDR1 is MNHEY and CDR2 is SMNVEV in the germline V gene (reference sequence). This CDR3 comprises 15 residues. CDR3 amino acids: CASRRGGRDAYEQYF. The DNA for the CDR3 is TGTGCCAGCAGGCGGGGGGGTCGGGACGCCTACGAGCAGTACTTC.

The chain joins TRBV10-3 to TRBJ2-2; D ambiguous. The CDR3 runs to 12 residues. CDR1 and CDR2 (germline): ENHRY, SYGVKD. V was cut by 3 bases and J by 7 bases, with 6 bases left in between. The DNA for the CDR3 is TGTGCCATCAGTGATCGAGACGGGGAGCTGTTTTTT. Translation: CAISDRDGELFF.

The gene calls are TRBV6-1 and TRBJ2-7, with D tentatively TRBD1 (6 bases). The ends were cut back, 4 bases at V and 3 bases at J, with 16 bases in the middle. The length of the CDR3 is 15 residues. Germline V CDR1 and CDR2: MNHNS, SASEGT. CDR3 sequence reads: CASSARDKLNYEQYF. CDR3 DNA sequence: TGTGCCAGCAGTGCCCGGGACAAGTTAAACTACGAGCAGTACTTC.

This sequence joins TRBV29-1 and TRBJ2-1, with 9 bases identical to TRBD2. CDR1 is SQVTM, CDR2 ANQGSEA, per germline. The CDR3 runs to 14 residues. The J segment lost 3 bases and the V segment lost 4 bases, leaving 4 bases of the junction unmatched. CDR3 sequence reads: CSVVNSGSYNEQFF. CDR3 DNA: TGCAGCGTTGTAAATAGCGGGAGCTACAATGAGCAGTTCTTC.

V and J are TRBV5-1 and TRBJ2-5, with TRBD2 as a possible D gene (6 bases). The germline V gene has CDR1 SGHRS and CDR2 YFSETQ. The CDR3 runs to 14 residues. Trimming removed 6 bases at V and 5 bases at J, with 17 bases between. The CDR3 DNA follows: TGCGCCAGCAAGGAGGGTGATTTAGGTGAGACCCAGTACTTC. As protein: CASKEGDLGETQYF.

The gene calls are TRBV5-1 and TRBJ2-5, with a tentative D call TRBD2 (5 bases). V was shortened by 4 bases and J by 5 bases, with 15 bases between the two germline ends. The CDR3 length is 14 residues. Per germline, CDR1 SGHRS and CDR2 YFSETQ. CDR3 in amino acids: CASSPLDGDETQYF. CDR3 DNA: TGCGCCAGCAGCCCCCTCGACGGGGATGAGACCCAGTACTTC.

This clone was observed a single time. The rearrangement uses TRBV11-2 and TRBJ2-5; D unclear. The CDR3 is made up of 13 amino acids. V was pared by 2 bases and J by 5 bases, with 9 bases between. Germline-derived CDR1 and CDR2 are SGHAT and FQNNGV. The CDR3, as DNA: TGTGCCAGCAGCTTATCCCCACAGGAGACCCAGTACTTC. Translating it yields CASSLSPQETQYF.

The chain combines TRBV29-1 with TRBJ2-6; D remains unclear. This CDR3 comprises 13 residues. From germline, CDR1 is SQVTM and CDR2 ANQGSEA. Trimming left V 6 bases short and J 0 bases short, with 6 bases between. This CDR3 reads CSVASSGANVLTF. Written as DNA, the CDR3 is TGCAGCGTGGCGAGCTCTGGGGCCAACGTCCTGACTTTC.

The V and J genes are TRBV6-5 and TRBJ1-3, with D possibly TRBD1 on 5 matching bases. The CDR3 is 15 residues long. The V end lost 5 bases, the J end lost 2 bases, and 13 bases lay between the germline ends. Germline CDR1 is MNHEY and CDR2 is SVGAGI. CDR3 sequence (DNA): TGTGCCAGCAGTCCCGGGGGGTATGCTGGAAACACCATATATTTT. This gives the protein CASSPGGYAGNTIYF.

The J gene is TRBJ1-2, the V gene TRBV4-1, with a possible D match to TRBD1 (6 bases). V was shortened by 1 base and J by 4 bases, with 13 bases between the two germline ends. The CDR3 is made up of 15 amino acids. Germline V lookup: CDR1 MGHRA, CDR2 YSYEKL. DNA for the CDR3: TGCGCCAGCAGCCAAGGGGCGGGGGCCGGCTATGGCTACACCTTC. This gives the protein CASSQGAGAGYGYTF.

The chain is built from TRBV5-4 and TRBJ1-4, with unresolved D. The CDR3 consists of 15 residues. Deletions cut 3 bases from V and 4 bases from J, with 13 bases between. Germline assignment: CDR1 SGHNT and CDR2 YYREEE (reference sequence). The CDR3 is CASSSNRAVNEKLFF. The CDR3 coding sequence is TGTGCCAGCAGCTCGAACCGGGCGGTTAATGAAAAACTGTTTTTT.